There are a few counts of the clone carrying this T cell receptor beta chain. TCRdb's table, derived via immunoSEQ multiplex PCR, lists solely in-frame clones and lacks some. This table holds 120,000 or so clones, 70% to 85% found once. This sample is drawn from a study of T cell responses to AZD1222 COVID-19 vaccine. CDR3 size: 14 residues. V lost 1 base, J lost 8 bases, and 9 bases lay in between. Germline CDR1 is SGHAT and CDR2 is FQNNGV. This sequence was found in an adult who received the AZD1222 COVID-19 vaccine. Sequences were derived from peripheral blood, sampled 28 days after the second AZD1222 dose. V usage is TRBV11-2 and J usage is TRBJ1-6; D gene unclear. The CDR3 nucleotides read TGTGCCAGCAGCTTAGGCCAATGGGATTCACCCCTCCACTTT. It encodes CASSLGQWDSPLHF.